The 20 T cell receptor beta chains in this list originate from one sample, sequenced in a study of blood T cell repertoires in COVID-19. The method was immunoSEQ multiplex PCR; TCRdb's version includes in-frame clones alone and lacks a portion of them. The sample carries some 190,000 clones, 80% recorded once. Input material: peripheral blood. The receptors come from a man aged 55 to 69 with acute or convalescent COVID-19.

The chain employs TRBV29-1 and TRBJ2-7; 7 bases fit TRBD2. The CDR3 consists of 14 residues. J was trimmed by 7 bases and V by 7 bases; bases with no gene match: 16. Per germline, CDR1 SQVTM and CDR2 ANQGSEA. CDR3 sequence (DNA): TGCAGCGGGACCGGACTAGGTGGGGATAAAGAGCAGTACTTC. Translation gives CSGTGLGGDKEQYF.

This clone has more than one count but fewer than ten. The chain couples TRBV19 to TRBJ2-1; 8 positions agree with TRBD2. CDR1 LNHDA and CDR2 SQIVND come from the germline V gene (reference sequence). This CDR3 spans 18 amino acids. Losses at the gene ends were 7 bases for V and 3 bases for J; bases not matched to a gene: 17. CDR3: CASTSKPPGLAGYNEQFF. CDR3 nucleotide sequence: TGTGCCAGTACCTCCAAACCCCCCGGCCTAGCGGGCTACAATGAGCAGTTCTTC.

The chain's CDR3 is CASSDRHTSTDTQYF. The CDR3 DNA sequence: TGTGCCAGCAGTGATAGACACACTAGCACAGATACGCAGTATTTT. V and J are TRBV2 and TRBJ2-3, with no clear D. The CDR3 is 15 amino acids. Between the trimmed V and J ends, which lost 3 bases and 0 bases, there was a span of 10 bases. CDR1 SNHLY and CDR2 FYNNEI come from the germline V gene.

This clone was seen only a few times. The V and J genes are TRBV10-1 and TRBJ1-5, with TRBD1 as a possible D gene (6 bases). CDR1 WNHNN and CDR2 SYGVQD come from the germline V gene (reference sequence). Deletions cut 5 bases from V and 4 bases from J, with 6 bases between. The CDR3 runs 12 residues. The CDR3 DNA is TGCGCCAGCAGTACAGGGAATCAGCCCCAGCATTTT. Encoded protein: CASSTGNQPQHF.

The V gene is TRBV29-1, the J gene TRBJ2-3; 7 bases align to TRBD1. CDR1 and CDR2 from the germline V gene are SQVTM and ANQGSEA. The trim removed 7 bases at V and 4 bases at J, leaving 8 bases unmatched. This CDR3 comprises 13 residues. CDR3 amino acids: CSAPGQSADTQYF. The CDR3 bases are TGCAGCGCCCCGGGACAGAGCGCAGATACGCAGTATTTT.

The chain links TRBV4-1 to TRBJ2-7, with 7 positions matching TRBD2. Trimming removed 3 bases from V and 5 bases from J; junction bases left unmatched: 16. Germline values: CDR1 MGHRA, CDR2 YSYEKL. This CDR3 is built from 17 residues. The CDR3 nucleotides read TGCGCCAGCAGCCAGATGGGACTTGGGGGAGGGTCGGACGAGCAGTACTTC. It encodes CASSQMGLGGGSDEQYF.

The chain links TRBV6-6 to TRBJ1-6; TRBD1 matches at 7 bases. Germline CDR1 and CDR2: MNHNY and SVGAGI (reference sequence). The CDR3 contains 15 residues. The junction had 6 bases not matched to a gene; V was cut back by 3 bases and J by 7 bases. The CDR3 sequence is CASSYSTGDNSPLHF. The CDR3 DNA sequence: TGTGCCAGCAGTTATTCCACAGGGGACAATTCACCCCTCCACTTT.

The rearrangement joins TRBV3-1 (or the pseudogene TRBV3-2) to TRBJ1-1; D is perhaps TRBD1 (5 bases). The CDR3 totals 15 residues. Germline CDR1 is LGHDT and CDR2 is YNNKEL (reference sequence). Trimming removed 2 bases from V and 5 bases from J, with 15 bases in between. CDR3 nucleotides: TGTGCCAGCAGCCAAAATTCTCGGCGGGGGACTGAAGCTTTCTTT. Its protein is CASSQNSRRGTEAFF.

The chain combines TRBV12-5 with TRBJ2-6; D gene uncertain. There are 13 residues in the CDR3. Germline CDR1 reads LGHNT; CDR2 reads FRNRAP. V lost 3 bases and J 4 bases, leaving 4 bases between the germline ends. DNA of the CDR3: TGTGCTAGTGGTTTAACAGGGGCCAACGTCCTGACTTTC. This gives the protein CASGLTGANVLTF.

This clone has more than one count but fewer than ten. CDR3 protein: CASSFEAARDSPLHF. The CDR3 DNA is TGTGCCAGCAGTTTCGAAGCCGCGAGGGATTCACCCCTCCACTTT. V is TRBV28 and J is TRBJ1-6, with D unresolved. The length of the CDR3 is 15 residues. Trimming shortened V by 3 bases and J by 8 bases, and 14 bases separated the two germline ends. CDR1 is MDHEN and CDR2 is SYDVKM in the germline V gene.

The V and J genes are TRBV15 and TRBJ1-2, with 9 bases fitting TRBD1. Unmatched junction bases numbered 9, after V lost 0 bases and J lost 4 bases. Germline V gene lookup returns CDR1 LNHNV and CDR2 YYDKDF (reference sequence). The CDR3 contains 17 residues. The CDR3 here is CATSRDPDGTGTYGYTF. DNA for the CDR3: TGTGCCACCAGCAGAGATCCCGACGGGACAGGGACCTATGGCTACACCTTC.

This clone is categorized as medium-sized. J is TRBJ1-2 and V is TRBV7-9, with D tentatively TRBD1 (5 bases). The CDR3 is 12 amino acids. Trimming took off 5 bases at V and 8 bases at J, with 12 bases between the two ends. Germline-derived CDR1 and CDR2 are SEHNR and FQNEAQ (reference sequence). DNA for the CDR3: TGTGCCAGCAGCCAGGGACTAGGGGGCTACACCTTC. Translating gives CASSQGLGGYTF.

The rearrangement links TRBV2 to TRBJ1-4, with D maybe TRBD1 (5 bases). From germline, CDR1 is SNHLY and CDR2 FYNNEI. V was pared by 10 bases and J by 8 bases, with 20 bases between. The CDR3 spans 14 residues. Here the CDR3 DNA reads TGTGCCACCCGAGTCGGCAGGGAGGAAGAAAAACTGTTTTTT. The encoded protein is CATRVGREEEKLFF.

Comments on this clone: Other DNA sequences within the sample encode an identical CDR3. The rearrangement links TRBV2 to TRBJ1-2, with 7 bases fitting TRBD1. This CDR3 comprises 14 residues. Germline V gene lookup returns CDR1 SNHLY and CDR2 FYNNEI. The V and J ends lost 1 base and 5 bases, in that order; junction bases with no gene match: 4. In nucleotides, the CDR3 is TGTGCCAGCAGTGAAGGGGACAGCCTATATGGCTACACCTTC. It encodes CASSEGDSLYGYTF.

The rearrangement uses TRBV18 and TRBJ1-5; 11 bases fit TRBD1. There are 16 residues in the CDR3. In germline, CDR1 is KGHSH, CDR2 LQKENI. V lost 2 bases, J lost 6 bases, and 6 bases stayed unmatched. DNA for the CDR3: TGTGCCAGCTCACCAGGACAGGGGGCCAGTATTCAGCCCCAGCATTTT. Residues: CASSPGQGASIQPQHF.

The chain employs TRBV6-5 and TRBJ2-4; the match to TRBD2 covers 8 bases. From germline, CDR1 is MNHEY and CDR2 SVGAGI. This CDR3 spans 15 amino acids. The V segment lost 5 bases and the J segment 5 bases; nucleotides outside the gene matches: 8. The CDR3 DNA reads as TGTGCCAGCAGTCGTCAGCGGGGGCCCCAAAACATTCAGTACTTC. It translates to CASSRQRGPQNIQYF.

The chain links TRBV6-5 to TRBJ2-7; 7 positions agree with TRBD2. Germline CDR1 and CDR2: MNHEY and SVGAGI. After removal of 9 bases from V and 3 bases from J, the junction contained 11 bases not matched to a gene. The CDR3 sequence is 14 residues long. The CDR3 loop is CASCPQRGLYEQYF. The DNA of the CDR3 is TGTGCCAGTTGCCCCCAGCGGGGACTCTACGAGCAGTACTTC.

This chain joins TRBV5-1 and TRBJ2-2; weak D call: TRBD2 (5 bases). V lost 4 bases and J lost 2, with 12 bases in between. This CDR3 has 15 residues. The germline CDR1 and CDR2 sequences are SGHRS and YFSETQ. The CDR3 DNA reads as TGCGCCAGCAGCGAGACTACCACTAACACCGGGGAGCTGTTTTTT. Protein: CASSETTTNTGELFF.

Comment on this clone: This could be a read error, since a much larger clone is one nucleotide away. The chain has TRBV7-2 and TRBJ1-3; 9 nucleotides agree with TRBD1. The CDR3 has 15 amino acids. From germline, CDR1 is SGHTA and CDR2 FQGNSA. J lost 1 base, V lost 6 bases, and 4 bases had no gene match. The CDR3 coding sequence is TGTGCCAGCAGAGCCGGGACAGGGTCTGGAAACACCATATATTTT. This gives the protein CASRAGTGSGNTIYF.

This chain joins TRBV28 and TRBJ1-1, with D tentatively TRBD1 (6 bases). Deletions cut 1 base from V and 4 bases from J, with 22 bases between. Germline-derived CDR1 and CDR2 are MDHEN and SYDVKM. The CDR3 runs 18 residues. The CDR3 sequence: CASSLFLMTQEGGTEAFF. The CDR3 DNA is TGTGCCAGCAGTTTATTTTTGATGACACAGGAAGGGGGCACTGAAGCTTTCTTT.